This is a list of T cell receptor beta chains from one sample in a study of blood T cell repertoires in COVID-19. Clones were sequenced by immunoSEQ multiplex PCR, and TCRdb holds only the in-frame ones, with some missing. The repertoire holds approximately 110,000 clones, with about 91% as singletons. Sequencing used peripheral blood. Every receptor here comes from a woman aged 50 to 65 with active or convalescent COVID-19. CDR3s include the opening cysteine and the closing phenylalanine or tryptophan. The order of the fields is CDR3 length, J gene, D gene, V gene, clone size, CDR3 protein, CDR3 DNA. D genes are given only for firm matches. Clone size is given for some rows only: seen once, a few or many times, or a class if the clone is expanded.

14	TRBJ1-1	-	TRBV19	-	CASSQNGENTEAFF	TGTGCCAGTAGTCAAAACGGGGAGAACACTGAAGCTTTCTTT
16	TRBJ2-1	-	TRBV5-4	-	CASSRGTPSSYNEQFF	TGTGCCAGCAGCAGGGGGACCCCTAGCTCCTACAATGAGCAGTTCTTC
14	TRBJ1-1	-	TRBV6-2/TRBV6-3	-	CASSATRGVAEAFF	TGTGCCAGCAGTGCCACCCGAGGCGTCGCTGAAGCTTTCTTT
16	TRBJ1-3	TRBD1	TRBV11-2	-	CASSFLRTGAGNTIYF	TGTGCCAGCAGCTTCCTCCGGACAGGGGCAGGAAACACCATATATTTT
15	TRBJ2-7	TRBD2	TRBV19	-	CASSIRTSGTYEQYF	TGTGCCAGTAGTATAAGGACTAGCGGGACCTACGAGCAGTACTTC
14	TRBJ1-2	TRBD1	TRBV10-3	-	CAISPSLGGDGYTF	TGTGCCATCAGCCCTTCTCTAGGGGGCGATGGCTACACCTTC
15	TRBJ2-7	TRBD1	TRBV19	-	CASSTGTGGPYEQYF	TGTGCCAGTAGTACCGGGACAGGGGGACCCTACGAGCAGTACTTC
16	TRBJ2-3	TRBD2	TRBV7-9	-	CASSSGLAAITDTQYF	TGTGCCAGCAGCTCAGGACTAGCGGCTATCACAGATACGCAGTATTTT
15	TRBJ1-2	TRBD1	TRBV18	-	CASSRTGTGSYGYTF	TGTGCCAGCTCCCGAACGGGGACAGGGAGCTATGGCTACACCTTC
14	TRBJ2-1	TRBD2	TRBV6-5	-	CASRPSGRYNEQFF	TGTGCCAGCAGGCCTAGCGGTCGTTACAATGAGCAGTTCTTC
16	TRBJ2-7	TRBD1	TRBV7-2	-	CASSPPRTGVSREQYF	TGTGCCAGCAGCCCACCACGGACAGGGGTGAGCCGGGAGCAGTACTTC
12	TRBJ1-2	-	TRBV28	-	CANSDKNYGYTF	TGTGCCAACTCGGACAAGAACTATGGCTACACCTTC
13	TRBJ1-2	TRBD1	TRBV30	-	CAWTDNTGGSYTF	TGTGCCTGGACCGATAATACAGGGGGCAGCTACACCTTC
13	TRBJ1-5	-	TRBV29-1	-	CSVEVGGNQPQHF	TGCAGCGTTGAGGTGGGGGGAAATCAGCCCCAGCATTTT
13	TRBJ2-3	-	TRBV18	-	CASSSLIEDTQYF	TGTGCCAGCTCATCACTAATAGAAGATACGCAGTATTTT
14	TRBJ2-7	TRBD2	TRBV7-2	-	CASSHWGPAGVGYF	TGTGCCAGCAGCCACTGGGGTCCAGCGGGAGTTGGGTACTTC
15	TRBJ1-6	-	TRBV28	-	CASSLFGDGNSPLHF	TGTGCCAGCAGTTTATTCGGGGATGGGAATTCACCCCTCCACTTT
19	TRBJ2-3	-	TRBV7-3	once	CASSPNLGGGVSGTDTQYF	TGTGCCAGCAGCCCTAACCTAGGAGGAGGTGTTTCGGGCACAGATACGCAGTATTTT
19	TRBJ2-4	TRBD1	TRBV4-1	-	CASSPRDRDGKLAKNIQYF	TGCGCCAGCAGCCCACGGGACAGGGATGGAAAGTTAGCCAAAAACATTCAGTACTTC
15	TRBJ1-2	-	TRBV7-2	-	CASSLDGSSHQGYTF	TGTGCCAGCAGTCTTGACGGGTCTTCACATCAGGGCTACACCTTC
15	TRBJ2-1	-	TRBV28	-	CASSFGGVRYNEQFF	TGTGCCAGCAGTTTTGGAGGGGTTCGGTACAATGAGCAGTTCTTC
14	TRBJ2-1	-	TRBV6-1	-	CASSEGVTTRGQFF	TGTGCCAGCAGTGAAGGAGTCACTACCAGAGGGCAGTTCTTC
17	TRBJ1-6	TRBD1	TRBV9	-	CASSVQPGQARNSPLHF	TGTGCCAGCAGCGTCCAACCGGGACAGGCACGAAATTCACCCCTCCACTTT
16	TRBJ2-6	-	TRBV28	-	CASSFQGLSGANVLTF	TGTGCCAGCAGTTTCCAGGGGCTGTCTGGGGCCAACGTCCTGACTTTC
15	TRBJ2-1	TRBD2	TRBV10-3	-	CAISLASGGYNEQFF	TGTGCCATCTCCTTGGCTAGCGGGGGCTACAATGAGCAGTTCTTC
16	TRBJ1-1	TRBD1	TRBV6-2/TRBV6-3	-	CASSKGQGALNTEAFF	TGTGCCAGCAGTAAGGGACAGGGGGCGTTGAACACTGAAGCTTTCTTT
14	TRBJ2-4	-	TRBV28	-	CASLSTGQSNIQYF	TGTGCCAGCCTAAGCACGGGACAATCAAACATTCAGTACTTC
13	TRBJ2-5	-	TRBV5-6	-	CASSLLAQETQYF	TGTGCCAGCAGCTTGTTAGCACAAGAGACCCAGTACTTC
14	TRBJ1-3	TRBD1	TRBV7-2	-	CASSFRGQGDTIYF	TGTGCCAGCAGCTTTCGGGGACAGGGGGACACCATATATTTT
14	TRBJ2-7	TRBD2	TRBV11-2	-	CASSPGLPRYEQYF	TGTGCCAGCAGCCCGGGACTACCCCGGTACGAGCAGTACTTC
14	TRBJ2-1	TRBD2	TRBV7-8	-	CASSFARGGNEQFF	TGTGCCAGCAGCTTCGCGCGGGGGGGCAATGAGCAGTTCTTC
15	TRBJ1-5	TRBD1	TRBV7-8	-	CASSPRDRGHQPQHF	TGTGCCAGCAGCCCCCGGGACAGGGGCCATCAGCCCCAGCATTTT
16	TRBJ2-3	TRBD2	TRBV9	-	CASSLRDSGGPDTQYF	TGTGCCAGCAGCCTCCGGGACTCGGGGGGGCCAGATACGCAGTATTTT
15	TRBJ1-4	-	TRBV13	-	CASSFSPYGYEKLFF	TGTGCCAGCAGCTTTTCCCCTTACGGGTATGAAAAACTGTTTTTT
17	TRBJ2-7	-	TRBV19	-	CASSYKLASGQTYEQYF	TGTGCCAGTAGCTATAAACTGGCTAGCGGACAGACATACGAGCAGTACTTC
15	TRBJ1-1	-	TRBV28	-	CASTPKGQLNTEAFF	TGTGCCAGCACCCCCAAGGGGCAGTTGAACACTGAAGCTTTCTTT
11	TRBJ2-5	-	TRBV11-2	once	CASRLWETQYF	TGTGCCAGCAGACTATGGGAGACCCAGTACTTC
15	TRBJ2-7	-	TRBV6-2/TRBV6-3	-	CASSGTLARTYEQYF	TGTGCCAGCAGTGGAACTCTAGCGCGAACCTACGAGCAGTACTTC
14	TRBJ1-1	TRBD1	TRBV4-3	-	CASSPQTGITEAFF	TGCGCCAGCAGCCCCCAGACAGGGATCACTGAAGCTTTCTTT
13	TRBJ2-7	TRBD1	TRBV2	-	CASTGMVSYEQYF	TGTGCCTCGACAGGGATGGTGTCCTACGAGCAGTACTTC
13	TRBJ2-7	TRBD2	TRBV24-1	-	CATSDGTSAEQYF	TGTGCCACCAGTGACGGGACTAGCGCCGAGCAGTACTTC
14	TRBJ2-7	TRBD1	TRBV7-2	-	CASSQDRGSYEQYF	TGTGCCAGCAGCCAGGACAGGGGGTCCTACGAGCAGTACTTC
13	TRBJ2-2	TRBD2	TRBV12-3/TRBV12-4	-	CASKLAGAGELFF	TGTGCCAGCAAACTAGCGGGAGCCGGGGAGCTGTTTTTT
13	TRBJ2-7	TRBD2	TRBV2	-	CASRRLASHEQYF	TGTGCCAGCAGGAGACTAGCTAGCCACGAGCAGTACTTC
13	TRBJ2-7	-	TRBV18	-	CASSPMVGDEQYF	TGTGCCAGCTCACCAATGGTAGGGGATGAGCAGTACTTC
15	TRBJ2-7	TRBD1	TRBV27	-	CASFSAGTGIDEQYF	TGTGCCAGCTTTAGTGCCGGGACAGGGATCGACGAGCAGTACTTC
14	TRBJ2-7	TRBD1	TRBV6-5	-	CASFIRQGAHEQYF	TGTGCCAGCTTCATTCGGCAGGGGGCGCACGAGCAGTACTTC
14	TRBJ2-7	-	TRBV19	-	CASSSRDVAYEQYF	TGTGCCAGTAGTAGCCGGGATGTTGCCTACGAGCAGTACTTC